Reported below is one T cell receptor beta chain. Germline values: CDR1 SGHAT, CDR2 FQNNGV. This CDR3 is 14 amino acids long. V was cut by 6 bases and J by 0 bases, with 12 bases left in between. The sample is drawn from a study of cytotoxic CD8 clonotypes in ibrutinib-treated CLL. Assay used: immunoSEQ multiplex PCR; TCRdb lists only in-frame clones, some missing. Found here are around 310,000 clones, around four fifths of them singletons; the top ten hold 6.7%. The material was PBMCs, obtained before ibrutinib treatment. The chain uses TRBV11-2 and TRBJ2-7, with D possibly matching TRBD1 (6 bases). This receptor was obtained from a human donor with chronic lymphocytic leukemia. The CDR3 region is CASSQTGSSYEQYF. The CDR3 DNA reads TGTGCCAGCAGTCAAACAGGGAGCTCCTACGAGCAGTACTTC.